A single sample is the source of the 8 T cell receptor beta chains below, sequenced in a study of molecular identifiers for immune sequencing clone quantification (dated by TCRdb to 2016 to 2018). Library method: PCR. The instrument was an Illumina HiSeq 4000. TCRdb reprocessing: public reads trimmed at Q25 with fastp, clones called with MiXCR, in-frame beta chains kept. For every CDR3 protein sequence, its rows merge into one entry that carries the most common genes and DNA. The sample has about 510,000 distinct CDR3 sequences on record, around a fifth of them singletons. The ten largest clones capture roughly 0.81% of the sample. The sample taken for sequencing was naive CD8+ T cells from blood, with Jurkat cell RNA spiked in. What the cell subset or site label conveys for this sample: FACS-sorted CD8+CD4-CCR7+CD45RA+ naive T cells. These receptors were obtained from a human donor in good health. Some libraries in this study had Jurkat cell RNA spiked in.

This clonotype was seen a handful of times. The chain links TRBV4-1 to TRBJ2-7, with 12 positions matching TRBD2. The CDR3 covers 16 residues. The germline CDR1 and CDR2 sequences are MGHRA and YSYEKL. V was clipped by 0 bases and J by 2 bases; unmatched bases: 2. The CDR3 coding sequence is TGCGCCAGCAGCCAAGATCCTAGCGGGAGGGCCTACGAGCAGTACTTC. It yields the protein CASSQDPSGRAYEQYF.

This clonotype was observed a handful of times. This chain links TRBV3-1 with TRBJ1-2; tentative D call: TRBD1 (5 bases). The CDR3 is 15 amino acids. Germline assignment: CDR1 LGHDT and CDR2 YNNKEL (reference sequence). V lost 0 bases, J lost 8 bases, and 16 bases lay in between. The CDR3 region has the DNA TGTGCCAGCAGCCAAGAGGTTGAGGGGCGCTACGGCTACACCTTC. It yields the protein CASSQEVEGRYGYTF.

This clonotype was counted at least ten times. The chain employs TRBV12-3 or TRBV12-4 and TRBJ1-1, with 7 bases fitting TRBD1. The CDR3 is made up of 14 amino acids. V lost 5 bases, J lost 3 bases, and 6 bases stayed unmatched. The CDR3 coding sequence is TGTGCCAGCAGTCACGGGACAGTTGACACTGAAGCTTTCTTT. It specifies CASSHGTVDTEAFF.

A note on this clonotype: This CDR3 is missing its conserved last phenylalanine or tryptophan, likely due to a read error. This chain's CDR3 is CASSALDRNYGYTS. In DNA, the CDR3 is TGTGCCAGCAGTGCCCTGGACAGAAACTATGGCTACACCTCC. This rearrangement joins TRBV6-1 to TRBJ1-2, with D maybe TRBD1 (6 bases). The CDR3 is 14 residues long. The germline V and J ends were trimmed by 4 bases and 2 bases, with 11 bases remaining between them. Germline-derived CDR1 and CDR2 are MNHNS and SASEGT.

Points on this clonotype: Its ends do not fully match the called genes, so a read error is possible. CDR3 in DNA: TGCGCCAGCAGCCAGGGCGTAGTAGTGGATTACGAGCGGTACTTC. This translates into CASSQGVVVDYERYF. J is TRBJ2-7 and V is TRBV4-1; unclear D gene. CDR3 size: 15 residues. Germline V gives CDR1 MGHRA, CDR2 YSYEKL.

The table lists this clonotype with many counts. The chain recombines TRBV5-6 with TRBJ1-2, with D unresolved. Germline CDR1 SGHDT, CDR2 YYEEEE. V lost 2 bases and J 12 bases, leaving 14 bases between the germline ends. CDR3 length equals 12 residues. The CDR3 reads CASSFGGANHTF. The DNA for the CDR3 is TGTGCCAGCAGCTTTGGTGGAGCGAACCACACCTTC.

This clonotype was recorded at least ten times. The chain couples TRBV6-5 to TRBJ2-3, with TRBD2 matching over 10 bases. Per the germline V gene, CDR1 is MNHEY and CDR2 is SVGAGI. CDR3 length: 15 amino acids. With V trimmed by 2 bases and J by 3 bases, 2 bases remained unmatched. CDR3 in amino acids: CASSYRTSGTDTQYF. The CDR3 DNA sequence: TGTGCCAGCAGTTACCGGACTAGCGGTACAGATACGCAGTATTTT.

This clonotype has more than one count but fewer than ten. The chain uses TRBV6-2 or TRBV6-3 and TRBJ2-1; 7 nucleotides agree with TRBD2. Germline values: CDR1 MNHEY, CDR2 SVGEGT. V was pared by 6 bases and J by 8 bases, with 16 bases of the junction left unmatched. This CDR3 is built from 16 residues. CDR3 region: CASRNPWTSHLDEQFF. The CDR3 bases are TGTGCCAGCAGAAACCCTTGGACTAGTCATTTGGATGAGCAGTTCTTC.